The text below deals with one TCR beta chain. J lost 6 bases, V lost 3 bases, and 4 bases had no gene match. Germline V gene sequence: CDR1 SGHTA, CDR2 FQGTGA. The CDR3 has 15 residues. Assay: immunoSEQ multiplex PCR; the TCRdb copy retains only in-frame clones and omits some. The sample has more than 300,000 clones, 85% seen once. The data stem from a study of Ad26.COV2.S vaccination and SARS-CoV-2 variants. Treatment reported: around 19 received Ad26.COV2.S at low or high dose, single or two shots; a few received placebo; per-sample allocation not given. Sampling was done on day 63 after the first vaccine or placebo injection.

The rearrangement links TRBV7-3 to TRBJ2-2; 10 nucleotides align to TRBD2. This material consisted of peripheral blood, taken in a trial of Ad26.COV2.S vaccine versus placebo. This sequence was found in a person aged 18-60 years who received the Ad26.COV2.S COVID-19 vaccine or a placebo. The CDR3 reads CASSFNLAGAGELFF. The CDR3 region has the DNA TGTGCCAGCAGCTTTAATCTAGCGGGGGCCGGGGAGCTGTTTTTT.